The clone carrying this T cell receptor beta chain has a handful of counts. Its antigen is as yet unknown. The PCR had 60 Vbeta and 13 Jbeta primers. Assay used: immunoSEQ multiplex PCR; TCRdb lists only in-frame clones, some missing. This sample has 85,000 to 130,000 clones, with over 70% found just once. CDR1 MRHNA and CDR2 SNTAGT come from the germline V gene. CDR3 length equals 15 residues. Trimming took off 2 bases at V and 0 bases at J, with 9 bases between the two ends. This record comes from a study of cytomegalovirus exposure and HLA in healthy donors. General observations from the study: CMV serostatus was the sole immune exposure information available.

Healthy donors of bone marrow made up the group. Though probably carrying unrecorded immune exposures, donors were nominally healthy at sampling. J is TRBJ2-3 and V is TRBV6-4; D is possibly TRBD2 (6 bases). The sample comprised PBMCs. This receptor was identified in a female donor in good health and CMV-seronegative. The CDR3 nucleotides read TGTGCCAGCAGTGACCAAAGCGGGAGCACAGATACGCAGTATTTT. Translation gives CASSDQSGSTDTQYF.